This record concerns one T cell receptor (beta chain) sequence. The data stem from a study of blood T cell repertoires in COVID-19. In the study overall: Sites in the United States, Italy and Spain provided acute and convalescent COVID-19 samples. T cells, B-cell-depleted T cells, or PBMCs provided the cDNA or gDNA that served as material.

The CDR3 length is 17 residues. V dropped 4 bases and J dropped 0; count of bases not matched to a gene: 11. Per the germline V gene, CDR1 is LGHDT and CDR2 is YNNKEL (reference sequence). Seattle patient enrollment occurred during active infection, with longitudinal follow-up thereafter. Repertoires were generated with immunoSEQ multiplex PCR, while TCRdb's copy carries only in-frame clones and drops some. Of 150,000 to 200,000 clones listed, about 86% were seen once; the top ten hold approximately 13%. The TCR sequence derives from a woman between 70 and 85 years old with COVID-19, enrolled during active disease. Sequences were obtained from peripheral blood. The chain is built from TRBV3-1 (or the pseudogene TRBV3-2) and TRBJ1-1; 7 nucleotides agree with TRBD1. For the CDR3, the DNA is TGTGCCAGCAGCCCCGTCCCGGGACAGAGATTGAACACTGAAGCTTTCTTT. It encodes CASSPVPGQRLNTEAFF.